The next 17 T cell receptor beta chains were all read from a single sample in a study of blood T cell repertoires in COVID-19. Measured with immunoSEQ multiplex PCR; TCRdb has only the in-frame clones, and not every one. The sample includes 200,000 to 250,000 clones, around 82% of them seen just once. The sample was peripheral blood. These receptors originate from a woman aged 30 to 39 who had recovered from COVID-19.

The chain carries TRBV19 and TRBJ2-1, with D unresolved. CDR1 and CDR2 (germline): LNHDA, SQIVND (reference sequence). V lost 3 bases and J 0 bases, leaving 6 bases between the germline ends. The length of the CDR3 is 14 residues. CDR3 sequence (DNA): TGTGCCAGTAGTATTCCCCACTCCTACAATGAGCAGTTCTTC. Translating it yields CASSIPHSYNEQFF.

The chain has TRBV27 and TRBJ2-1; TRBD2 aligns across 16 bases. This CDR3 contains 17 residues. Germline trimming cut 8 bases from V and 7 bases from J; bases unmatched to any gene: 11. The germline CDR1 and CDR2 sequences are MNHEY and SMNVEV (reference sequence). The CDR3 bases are TGTGCCAGCGCCGAAGGGACTAGCGGGAGGGCGGGGAATGAGCAGTTCTTC. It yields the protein CASAEGTSGRAGNEQFF.

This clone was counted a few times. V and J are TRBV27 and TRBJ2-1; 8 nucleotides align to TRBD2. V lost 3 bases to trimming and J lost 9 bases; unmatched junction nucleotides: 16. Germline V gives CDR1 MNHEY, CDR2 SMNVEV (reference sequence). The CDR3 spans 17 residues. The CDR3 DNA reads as TGTGCCAGCAGTTTCCTTGGGCGAGCGGGAGTGAATAGTGAGCAGTTCTTC. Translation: CASSFLGRAGVNSEQFF.

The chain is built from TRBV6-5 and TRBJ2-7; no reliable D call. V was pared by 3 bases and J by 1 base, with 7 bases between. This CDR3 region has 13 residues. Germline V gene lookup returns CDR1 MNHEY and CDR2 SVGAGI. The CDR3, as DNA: TGTGCCAGCAGTTATGCTCAGTCCTACGAGCAGTACTTC. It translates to CASSYAQSYEQYF.

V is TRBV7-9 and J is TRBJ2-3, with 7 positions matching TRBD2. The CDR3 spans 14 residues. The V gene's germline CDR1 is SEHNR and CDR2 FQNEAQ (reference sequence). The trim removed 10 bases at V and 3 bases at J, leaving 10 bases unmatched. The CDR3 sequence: CANKRSGITDTQYF. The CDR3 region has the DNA TGTGCCAACAAGAGGAGCGGGATAACAGATACGCAGTATTTT.

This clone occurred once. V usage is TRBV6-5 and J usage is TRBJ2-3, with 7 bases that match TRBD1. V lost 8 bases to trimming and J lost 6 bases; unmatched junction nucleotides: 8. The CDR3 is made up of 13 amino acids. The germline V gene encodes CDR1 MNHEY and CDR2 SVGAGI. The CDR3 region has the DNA TGTGCCAGCGGACAGGTTTGGGTCGATACGCAGTATTTT. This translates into CASGQVWVDTQYF.

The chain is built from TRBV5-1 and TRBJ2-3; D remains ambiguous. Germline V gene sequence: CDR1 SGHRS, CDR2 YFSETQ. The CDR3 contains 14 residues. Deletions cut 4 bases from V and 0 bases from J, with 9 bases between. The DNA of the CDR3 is TGCGCCAGCAGCCCCGCCCAGAGCACAGATACGCAGTATTTT. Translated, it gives CASSPAQSTDTQYF.

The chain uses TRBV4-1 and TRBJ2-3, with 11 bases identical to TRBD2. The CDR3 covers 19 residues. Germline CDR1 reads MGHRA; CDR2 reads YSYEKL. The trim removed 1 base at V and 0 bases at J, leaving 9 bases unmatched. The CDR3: CASSQVPPSGGPSTDTQYF. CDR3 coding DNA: TGCGCCAGCAGCCAAGTACCGCCTAGCGGGGGGCCTAGCACAGATACGCAGTATTTT.

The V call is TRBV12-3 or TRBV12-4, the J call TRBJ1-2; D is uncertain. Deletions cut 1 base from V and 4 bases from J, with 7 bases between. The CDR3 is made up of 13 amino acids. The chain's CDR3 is CASSLDPSYGYTF. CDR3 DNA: TGTGCCAGCAGTTTAGATCCCTCCTATGGCTACACCTTC.

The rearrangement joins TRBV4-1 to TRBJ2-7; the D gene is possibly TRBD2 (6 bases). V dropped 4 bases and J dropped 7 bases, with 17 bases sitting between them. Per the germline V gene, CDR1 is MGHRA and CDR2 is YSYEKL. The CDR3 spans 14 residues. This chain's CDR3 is CASSPGLPSGEQYF. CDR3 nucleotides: TGCGCCAGCAGCCCGGGACTCCCCTCCGGGGAGCAGTACTTC.

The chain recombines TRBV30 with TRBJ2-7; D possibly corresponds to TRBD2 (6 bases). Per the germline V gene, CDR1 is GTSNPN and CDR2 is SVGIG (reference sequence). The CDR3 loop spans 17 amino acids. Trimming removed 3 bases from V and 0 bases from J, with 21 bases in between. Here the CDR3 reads CAWRKRGLVISSYEQYF. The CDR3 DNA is TGTGCCTGGAGGAAAAGGGGACTTGTAATCTCCTCCTACGAGCAGTACTTC.

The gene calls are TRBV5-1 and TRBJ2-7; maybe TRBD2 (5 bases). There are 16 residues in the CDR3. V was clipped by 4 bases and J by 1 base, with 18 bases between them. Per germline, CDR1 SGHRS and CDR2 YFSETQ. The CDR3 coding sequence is TGCGCCAGCAGCGGCGACGGTGCGGGTCTTTCCTACGAGCAGTACTTC. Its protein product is CASSGDGAGLSYEQYF.

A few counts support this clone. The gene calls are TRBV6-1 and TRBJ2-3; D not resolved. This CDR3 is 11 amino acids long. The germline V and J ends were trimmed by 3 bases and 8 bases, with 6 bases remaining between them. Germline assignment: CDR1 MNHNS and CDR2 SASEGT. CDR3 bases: TGTGCCAGCAGTGAGGGCGCTACGCAGTATTTT. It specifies CASSEGATQYF.

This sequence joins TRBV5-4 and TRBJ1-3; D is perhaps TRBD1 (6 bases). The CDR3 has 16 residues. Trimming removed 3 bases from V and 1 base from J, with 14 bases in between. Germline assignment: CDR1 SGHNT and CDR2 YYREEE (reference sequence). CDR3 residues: CASSSGGVNSGNTIYF. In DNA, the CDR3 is TGTGCCAGCAGCTCGGGGGGCGTCAATTCTGGAAACACCATATATTTT.

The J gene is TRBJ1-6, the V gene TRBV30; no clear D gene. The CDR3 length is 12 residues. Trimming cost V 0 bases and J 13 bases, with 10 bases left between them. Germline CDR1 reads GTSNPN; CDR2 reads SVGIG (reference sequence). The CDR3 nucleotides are TGTGCCTGGAGTGTGGCGGGAAGGCCCCTCCACTTT. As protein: CAWSVAGRPLHF.

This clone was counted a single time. The CDR3 sequence: CASSQDQNTGELFF. CDR3 nucleotides: TGTGCCAGCAGCCAAGACCAGAACACCGGGGAGCTGTTTTTT. The chain combines TRBV3-1 (or the pseudogene TRBV3-2) with TRBJ2-2; D gene ambiguous. The length of the CDR3 is 14 residues. Germline CDR1 and CDR2: LGHDT and YNNKEL (reference sequence). V was trimmed by 0 bases and J by 1 base, leaving 3 bases between them.

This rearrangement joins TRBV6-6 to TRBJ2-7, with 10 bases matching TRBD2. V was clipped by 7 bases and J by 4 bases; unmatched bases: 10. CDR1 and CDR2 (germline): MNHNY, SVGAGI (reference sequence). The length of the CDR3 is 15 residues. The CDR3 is CASISPASGSYEQYF. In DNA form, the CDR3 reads TGTGCCAGCATTAGCCCGGCTAGCGGGAGTTACGAGCAGTACTTC.